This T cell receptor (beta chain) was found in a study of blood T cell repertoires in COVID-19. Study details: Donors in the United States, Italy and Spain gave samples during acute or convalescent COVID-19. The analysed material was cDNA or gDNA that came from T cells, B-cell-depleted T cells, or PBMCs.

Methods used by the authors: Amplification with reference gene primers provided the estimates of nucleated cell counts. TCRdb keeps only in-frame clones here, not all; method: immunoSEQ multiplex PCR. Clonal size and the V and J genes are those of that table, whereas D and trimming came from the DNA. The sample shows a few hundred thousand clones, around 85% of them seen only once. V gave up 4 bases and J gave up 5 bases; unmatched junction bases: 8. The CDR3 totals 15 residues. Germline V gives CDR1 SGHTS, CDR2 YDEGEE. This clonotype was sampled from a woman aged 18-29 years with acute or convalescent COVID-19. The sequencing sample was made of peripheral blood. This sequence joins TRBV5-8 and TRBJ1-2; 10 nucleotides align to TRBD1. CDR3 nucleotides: TGTGCCAGCAGCCCCGGACAGGGGGAGTTGTATGGCTACACCTTC. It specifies CASSPGQGELYGYTF.